This TCR beta chain appears in the sequencing data of a study of T cell responses to AZD1222 COVID-19 vaccine. This clone occurred once. Germline V gene sequence: CDR1 LGHNA, CDR2 YSLEER. V lost 1 base to trimming and J lost 8 bases; unmatched junction nucleotides: 5. The CDR3 has 15 amino acids. Libraries were prepared by immunoSEQ multiplex PCR; TCRdb keeps only in-frame clonotypes and omits some of them. The sample consists of about 110,000 clones, over 75% of them appearing once. This TCR was sampled from an adult in good health. The chain uses TRBV4-3 and TRBJ2-1, with 10 bases that match TRBD2. Sequenced material: peripheral blood, taken on day 0 of AZD1222 vaccination. CDR3 sequence: CASSQGLAGEDEQFF. The CDR3 DNA reads as TGCGCCAGCAGCCAAGGCCTAGCGGGAGAGGATGAGCAGTTCTTC.